This TCR beta chain was recovered during a study of cytomegalovirus exposure and HLA in healthy donors. Points from the study as a whole: In vitro work confirmed that a few CMV-associated chains recognize CMV antigens.

Concerning this clone itself: Its antigen is not identified.

Produced via immunoSEQ multiplex PCR; TCRdb's table is partial and in-frame only. The sample holds about 360,000 clones; 86% are singletons and the top ten take roughly 0.8%. There are 15 residues in the CDR3. Trimming took off 6 bases at V and 4 bases at J, with 18 bases between the two ends. Germline CDR1 is SNHLY and CDR2 is FYNNEI. The chain has TRBV2 and TRBJ1-1; a weak D match, TRBD1 (6 bases). This TCR was recovered from a woman aged 18-35 years in good health and CMV-seronegative. Source material: PBMCs. CDR3 residues: CASRAWGPRSTEAFF. The CDR3 nucleotides are TGTGCCAGCAGGGCCTGGGGGCCGAGAAGCACTGAAGCTTTCTTT.